This is a list of T cell receptor beta chains from one sample in a study of T-cell reconstitution after alpha-beta-depleted transplantation in children. TCRdb re-derived calls from the PCR reads in MiXCR, one entry per CDR3 protein. The table includes under 750,000 distinct CDR3 sequences, 23% detected once. The sample consisted of PBMCs, mostly from graft donor cells, taken 360 days after TCRalphabeta/CD19-depleted stem cell transplant. These receptors were taken from a boy in the first two years of life who had a stem cell transplant for acute myeloid leukemia, so the T cells may come from the graft donor. Each CDR3 is given with its conserved first and last residue.

J | V | CDR3
TRBJ2-7 | TRBV7-9 | CASSWGRTPYEQYF
TRBJ2-1 | TRBV5-1 | CATSGTPGVNEQFF
TRBJ2-2 | TRBV2 | CASSRIDTNTGELFF
TRBJ2-2 | TRBV20-1 | CSAVTSTTGELFF
TRBJ2-5 | TRBV11-2 | CASSFSQGKETQYF
TRBJ2-5 | TRBV18 | CASSPGEGETQYF
TRBJ2-7 | TRBV15 | CATSSFLVPSRVYF
TRBJ2-1 | TRBV5-5 | CASSLNRAYNEQFF
TRBJ2-5 | TRBV18 | CASSPQGGEKETQYF
TRBJ2-7 | TRBV15 | CATSRGNRGEQYF
TRBJ2-7 | TRBV6-1 | CASRKTGTGRTYEQYF
TRBJ2-3 | TRBV6-5 | CASSPEGPTGRDTQYF
TRBJ2-1 | TRBV4-1 | CASSQEVGQHNEQFF
TRBJ1-5 | TRBV18 | CASSGEGKGVGSNQPQHF
TRBJ2-1 | TRBV6-2/TRBV6-3 | CASRPRASSYNEQFF
TRBJ2-4 | TRBV11-2 | CASSLVWESVLAKNIQYF